The 10 T cell receptor beta chains below all came from one sample that was sequenced in a study of radiation and T cells in renal cell carcinoma. The time point here: blood 2 weeks post-SBRT. The treatment was: 15 Gy SBRT to primary tumor, nephrectomy 4 weeks later. The table came from immunoSEQ multiplex PCR; TCRdb's copy has only in-frame clones and leaves some out. Here the sample spans some 130,000 clones, about 81% being singletons. Specimen: blood, collected from a patient whose treatment included radiotherapy and nephrectomy. All receptors derive from a woman aged 55-70 years with renal cell carcinoma.

The chain links TRBV5-5 to TRBJ1-4; no reliable D call. Per the germline V gene, CDR1 is SGHKS and CDR2 is YYEKEE (reference sequence). This CDR3 has 13 amino acids. V shed 2 bases and J shed 8 bases, with 10 bases lying between them. The CDR3 DNA is TGTGCCAGCAGCTTTGGCCCCCAAGAAAAACTGTTTTTT. Translated: CASSFGPQEKLFF.

The chain combines TRBV27 with TRBJ2-2; 11 nucleotides align to TRBD2. V was clipped by 6 bases and J by 7 bases; unmatched bases: 4. The CDR3 extends over 14 amino acids. Germline V gene data show CDR1 as MNHEY and CDR2 as SMNVEV (reference sequence). The CDR3 is CASRLAGGRGELFF. The CDR3 DNA reads TGTGCCAGCAGGCTAGCGGGAGGACGCGGGGAGCTGTTTTTT.

This CDR3 is CASSSGLAGITDTQYF. DNA of the CDR3: TGTGCCAGCAGCTCGGGACTAGCGGGGATCACAGATACGCAGTATTTT. The chain carries TRBV7-6 and TRBJ2-3; 13 bases are a match to TRBD2. Looked up from germline, CDR1 is SGHVS and CDR2 is FNYEAQ. V shed 4 bases, J shed 2 bases, and the junction held 3 bases outside the gene matches. The CDR3 has 16 amino acids.

The chain is built from TRBV7-2 and TRBJ2-4; D may be TRBD1 or TRBD2 (7 bases each). Germline CDR1 and CDR2: SGHTA and FQGNSA. CDR3 length equals 17 residues. The V and J ends lost 9 bases and 0 bases respectively, with 21 bases between them. The CDR3 spells CASTRGGLSEAKNIQYF. CDR3 DNA sequence: TGTGCCAGTACCAGGGGGGGCCTTTCCGAAGCCAAAAACATTCAGTACTTC.

The chain has TRBV19 and TRBJ2-5; 9 bases match TRBD1. Looked up from germline, CDR1 is LNHDA and CDR2 is SQIVND (reference sequence). The trim removed 6 bases at V and 4 bases at J, leaving 12 bases unmatched. CDR3 length equals 16 residues. The CDR3 spells CASSPGQGRWAETQYF. The CDR3 DNA reads as TGTGCCAGTAGCCCCGGACAGGGGCGGTGGGCAGAGACCCAGTACTTC.

The J gene is TRBJ1-1, the V gene TRBV6-5, with TRBD1 matching 7 bases. There are 13 residues in the CDR3. CDR1 and CDR2 (germline): MNHEY, SVGAGI. Unmatched junction bases numbered 6, after V lost 4 bases and J lost 7 bases. CDR3 amino acids: CASSLPGQLEAFF. CDR3 nucleotides: TGTGCCAGCAGTTTACCGGGACAGCTTGAAGCTTTCTTT.

About this clone itself: One end of the junction is discordant with germline, which a read error may explain. This chain uses TRBV7-7 with TRBJ2-5; weak D call: TRBD1 (6 bases). Germline lookup yields CDR1 SSHAT and CDR2 FNYEAQ (reference sequence). The CDR3 is 13 residues long. CDR3 amino acids: CASSLDRSETQYF. Written as DNA, the CDR3 is TGTGCTAGCAGCTTGGACAGATCCGAGACCCAGTACTTC.

V is TRBV28 and J is TRBJ1-5; no reliable D call. The V end lost 3 bases, the J end lost 2 bases, and 17 bases lay between the germline ends. Germline loops: CDR1 MDHEN, CDR2 SYDVKM. This CDR3 spans 17 amino acids. Here the CDR3 DNA reads TGTGCCAGCAGTTTTCGAGGGCAGGTCAGAGGCAATCAGCCCCAGCATTTT. It is translated as CASSFRGQVRGNQPQHF.

CDR3 residues: CASSPDRFYGYTF. The CDR3 DNA follows: TGTGCCAGCAGCCCGGACAGATTCTATGGCTACACCTTC. The V and J genes are TRBV9 and TRBJ1-2; D might be TRBD1 (6 bases). The germline gives CDR1 SGDLS, CDR2 YYNGEE. Trimming stripped 4 bases from V and 4 bases from J, with 11 bases between. The CDR3 covers 13 residues.

V usage is TRBV6-5 and J usage is TRBJ1-6; TRBD1 matches at 9 bases. Germline assignment: CDR1 MNHEY and CDR2 SVGAGI. J gave up 10 bases and V 4 bases, and 8 bases lay outside the gene matches. The CDR3 loop spans 15 amino acids. CDR3: CASSFLQGADSPLHF. CDR3 DNA sequence: TGTGCCAGCAGTTTCTTACAGGGGGCAGACTCACCCCTCCACTTT.